The 20 T cell receptor beta chains presented below share a single source sample, sequenced in a study of control samples from healthy donors and cancer patients. Assay: immunoSEQ multiplex PCR; the TCRdb copy retains only in-frame clones and omits some. The sample shows approximately 50,000 clones, about 85% of them seen only once. Sequenced input: PBMCs. The receptors stem from a man aged 55 to 70 with head and neck cancer.

This chain uses TRBV5-1 with TRBJ1-2, with D maybe TRBD1 (6 bases). This CDR3 region has 14 residues. CDR1 is SGHRS and CDR2 is YFSETQ in the germline V gene. Trimming removed 5 bases from V and 3 bases from J, with 14 bases in between. For the CDR3, the DNA is TGCGCCAGCAGGGATGAGAGGGGGGACTATGGCTACACCTTC. It encodes CASRDERGDYGYTF.

This clone was seen a handful of times. The chain employs TRBV6-1 and TRBJ2-7; D is unresolved. The CDR3 spans 11 residues. V shed 0 bases and J shed 3 bases, with 0 bases lying between them. CDR1 and CDR2 (germline): MNHNS, SASEGT. This CDR3 reads CASSEAYEQYF. Here the CDR3 DNA reads TGTGCCAGCAGTGAAGCCTACGAGCAGTACTTC.

This rearrangement joins TRBV4-3 to TRBJ2-5; 9 nucleotides line up with TRBD2. Germline V gene data show CDR1 as LGHNA and CDR2 as YSLEER. This CDR3 is built from 16 residues. V shed 0 bases and J 1 base; nucleotides not matched to a gene: 3. CDR3 nucleotides: TGCGCCAGCAGCCAAGATTCGACTAGCGGCCAAGAGACCCAGTACTTC. Translating it yields CASSQDSTSGQETQYF.

This clone was counted a single time. The V gene is TRBV6-5, the J gene TRBJ2-5, with D hard to call. Looked up from germline, CDR1 is MNHEY and CDR2 is SVGAGI. With 6 bases removed from V and 5 bases from J, the gap between germline ends came to 13 bases. The CDR3 has 13 amino acids. In DNA, the CDR3 is TGTGCCAGCAGCCGAACCCCAGACGAGACCCAGTACTTC. Protein product: CASSRTPDETQYF.

The chain is built from TRBV20-1 and TRBJ2-5; 7 bases match TRBD2. With 3 bases clipped from V and 3 bases from J, the junction kept 7 bases outside the gene matches. The CDR3 loop spans 14 amino acids. Per germline, CDR1 DFQATT and CDR2 SNEGSKA (reference sequence). The chain's CDR3 is CSASSGRYEETQYF. CDR3 DNA: TGCAGTGCTAGTAGCGGGCGTTATGAAGAGACCCAGTACTTC.

The chain joins TRBV27 to TRBJ2-3, with TRBD2 as a possible D gene (6 bases). CDR1 and CDR2 from the germline V gene are MNHEY and SMNVEV (reference sequence). Trimming took off 2 bases at V and 2 bases at J, with 8 bases between the two ends. The CDR3 covers 14 residues. The CDR3 sequence is CASSLRGSTDTQYF. CDR3 nucleotide sequence: TGTGCCAGCAGTTTACGGGGGTCCACAGATACGCAGTATTTT.

This clone has a single count. The V and J genes are TRBV4-2 and TRBJ1-2; TRBD1 matches at 7 bases. J lost 4 bases, V lost 0 bases, and 5 bases had no gene match. The CDR3 length is 15 residues. Germline lookup yields CDR1 LGHNA and CDR2 YNFKEQ. As DNA, the CDR3 is TGTGCCAGCAGCCAAGATGGGGGGACAGTCTATGGCTACACCTTC. Residues: CASSQDGGTVYGYTF.

This clone was seen once. The chain joins TRBV6-5 to TRBJ1-4; no definite D call. The germline CDR1 and CDR2 sequences are MNHEY and SVGAGI. Between the trimmed V and J ends, which lost 8 bases and 0 bases, there was a span of 10 bases. This CDR3 is built from 14 residues. CDR3 coding DNA: TGTGCCAGCCAGCCGAGGGCAACTAATGAAAAACTGTTTTTT. Its protein is CASQPRATNEKLFF.

This sequence joins TRBV10-3 and TRBJ2-5, with 8 bases that match TRBD1. Germline V lookup: CDR1 ENHRY, CDR2 SYGVKD. This CDR3 region has 15 residues. V trimming: 6 bases; J trimming: 3 bases; junction bases outside the gene matches: 9. DNA of the CDR3: TGTGCCATCAGATTCGCGCCAGGGGGCGAAGAGACCCAGTACTTC. It translates to CAIRFAPGGEETQYF.

This chain links TRBV7-2 with TRBJ2-7; possibly TRBD1 for D (6 bases). Between the trimmed V and J ends, which lost 1 base and 2 bases, there was a span of 12 bases. The CDR3 extends over 15 amino acids. Germline CDR1 is SGHTA and CDR2 is FQGNSA. CDR3 DNA: TGTGCCAGCAGCTTAGGTTGGCAGGGGACCTACGAGCAGTACTTC. Its protein is CASSLGWQGTYEQYF.

CDR3 bases: TGTGCCAGCAGTTACTCCCGGCCGGGACAGGGGAAACTGTTTTTT. Its translation: CASSYSRPGQGKLFF. The genes are TRBV6-5 and TRBJ1-4, with 10 nucleotides matching TRBD1. The CDR3 consists of 15 residues. The trim removed 0 bases at V and 11 bases at J, leaving 6 bases unmatched. Germline V gives CDR1 MNHEY, CDR2 SVGAGI.

J is TRBJ2-5 and V is TRBV5-1; 7 bases align to TRBD1. Germline V gene lookup returns CDR1 SGHRS and CDR2 YFSETQ. Losses at the gene ends were 2 bases for V and 4 bases for J; bases not matched to a gene: 2. The CDR3 totals 13 residues. The CDR3 is CASSFGTAETQYF. Written as DNA, the CDR3 is TGCGCCAGCAGCTTCGGGACAGCAGAGACCCAGTACTTC.

The chain links TRBV19 to TRBJ1-5; possible D gene TRBD1, 5 bases. Germline V gene lookup returns CDR1 LNHDA and CDR2 SQIVND (reference sequence). Trimming shortened V by 2 bases and J by 0 bases, and 11 bases separated the two germline ends. The CDR3 loop spans 16 amino acids. The CDR3 is CASSIRTLYSNQPQHF. For the CDR3, the DNA is TGTGCCAGTAGTATAAGGACACTTTATAGCAATCAGCCCCAGCATTTT.

This clone was observed a handful of times. V is TRBV5-4 and J is TRBJ2-2; unclear D gene. CDR1 and CDR2 from the germline V gene are SGHNT and YYREEE (reference sequence). The CDR3 spans 15 residues. Trimming removed 0 bases from V and 2 bases from J, with 8 bases in between. The CDR3 is CASSLAGPNTGELFF. DNA of the CDR3: TGTGCCAGCAGCTTGGCCGGACCAAACACCGGGGAGCTGTTTTTT.

The V gene is TRBV5-1, the J gene TRBJ1-4; maybe TRBD1 (5 bases). Germline V gives CDR1 SGHRS, CDR2 YFSETQ. The V and J ends lost 1 base and 4 bases respectively, with 8 bases between them. The CDR3 is 14 amino acids. The CDR3 nucleotides are TGCGCCAGCAGCTTGTCGACAGTTAATGAAAAACTGTTTTTT. Translated: CASSLSTVNEKLFF.

This rearrangement joins TRBV24-1 to TRBJ1-3; D gene uncertain. This CDR3 has 10 residues. CDR1 and CDR2 (germline): KGHDR, SFDVKD. Trimming removed 10 bases at V and 3 bases at J, with 3 bases between. The CDR3: CATRGNTIYF. The CDR3 nucleotides read TGTGCCACACGTGGAAACACCATATATTTT.

The rearrangement uses TRBV7-6 and TRBJ2-2; TRBD2 matches 9 bases. Trimming removed 4 bases from V and 1 base from J; junction bases left unmatched: 4. The CDR3 contains 16 residues. The V gene's germline CDR1 is SGHVS and CDR2 FNYEAQ. CDR3 bases: TGTGCCAGCAGCTCAATAGCGGGAGTGAACACCGGGGAGCTGTTTTTT. It translates to CASSSIAGVNTGELFF.

This clone was observed once. Compared with germline, one end of the junction differs, possibly owing to a read error. The chain combines TRBV11-2 with TRBJ2-7; D could derive from TRBD1 or TRBD2 (6 bases each). The length of the CDR3 is 13 residues. CDR1 and CDR2 (germline): SGHAT, FQNNGV. The CDR3 DNA is TGTGCCAGCAGTTTAGAATGGGGGGCCGAGCAGTACTTC. Its translation: CASSLEWGAEQYF.

The chain couples TRBV2 to TRBJ2-1; D ambiguous. V gave up 3 bases and J gave up 5 bases, with 8 bases separating them. Germline lookup yields CDR1 SNHLY and CDR2 FYNNEI. The CDR3 length is 13 residues. The CDR3 loop is CASSDRRNNEQFF. The CDR3 bases are TGTGCCAGCAGTGATCGCAGGAACAATGAGCAGTTCTTC.

Here the CDR3 DNA reads TGCGCCAGCAGCCAAGATGAGGTGGGGGAAACATTAAAGACCCAGTACTTC. Its protein is CASSQDEVGETLKTQYF. This rearrangement joins TRBV4-1 to TRBJ2-5, with D tentatively TRBD1 or TRBD2 (5 bases each). This CDR3 comprises 17 residues. Germline V gives CDR1 MGHRA, CDR2 YSYEKL. V was trimmed by 0 bases and J by 6 bases, leaving 20 bases between them.